The entry below gives a single T cell receptor beta chain sequence along with its context. Its antigen is currently unknown. This specimen belongs to a study of cytomegalovirus exposure and HLA in healthy donors. PCR used 60 Vbeta primers and 13 Jbeta primers. Assay used: immunoSEQ multiplex PCR; TCRdb lists only in-frame clones, some missing. The top ten clones hold about 2.1% of a sample with tens of thousands of clones, 6% to 9% of them seen once. Donors were nominally healthy when sampled, though unrecorded immune exposures were likely. General study findings and limits: Reportedly, diagnosis of cytomegalovirus status by the classifier showed high specificity and sensitivity. Association of a missense DCLRE1C variant with TCR beta V- and J-gene trimming was reported in a later analysis. What TCR beta sequences reportedly achieved was accurate prediction of HLA-A and HLA-B alleles in most subjects.

Between the trimmed V and J ends, which lost 9 bases and 4 bases, there was a span of 21 bases. Per the germline V gene, CDR1 is SGHTS and CDR2 is YDEGEE. The CDR3 loop spans 15 amino acids. Specimen: PBMCs. V and J are TRBV5-8 and TRBJ2-3; a weak D match, TRBD1 (6 bases). This receptor was taken from a man in his fifties or sixties in good health and CMV-seronegative. CDR3 nucleotide sequence: TGTGCCAACATACTGGGACAAAGACTGGCAGATACGCAGTATTTT. This gives the protein CANILGQRLADTQYF.